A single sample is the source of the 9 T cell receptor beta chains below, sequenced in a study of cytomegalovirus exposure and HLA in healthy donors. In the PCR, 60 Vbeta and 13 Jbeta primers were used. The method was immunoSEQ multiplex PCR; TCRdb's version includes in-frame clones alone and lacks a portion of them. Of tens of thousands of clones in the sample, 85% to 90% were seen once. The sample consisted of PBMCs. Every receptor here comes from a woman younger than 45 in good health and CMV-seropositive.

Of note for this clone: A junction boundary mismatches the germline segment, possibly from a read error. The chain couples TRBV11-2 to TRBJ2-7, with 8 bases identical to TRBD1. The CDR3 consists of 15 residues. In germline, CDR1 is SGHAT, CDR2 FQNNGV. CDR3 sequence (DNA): TGTGCCAGCAGCTGGACAGGGCGGACCTCCTACGAGCAGTGCTTC. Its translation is CASSWTGRTSYEQCF.

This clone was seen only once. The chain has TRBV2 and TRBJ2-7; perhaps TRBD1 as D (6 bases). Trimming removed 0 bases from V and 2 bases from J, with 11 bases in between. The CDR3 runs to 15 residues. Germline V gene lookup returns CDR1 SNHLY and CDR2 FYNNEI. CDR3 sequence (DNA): TGTGCCAGCAGTGAAGCTCCGGGACATACCTACGAGCAGTACTTC. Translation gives CASSEAPGHTYEQYF. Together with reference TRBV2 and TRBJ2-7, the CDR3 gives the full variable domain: EPEVTQTPSHQVTQMGQEVILRCVPISNHLYFYWYRQILGQKVEFLVSFYNNEISEKSEIFDDQFSVERPDGSNFTLKIRSTKLEDSAMYFCASSEAPGHTYEQYFGPGTRLTVT.

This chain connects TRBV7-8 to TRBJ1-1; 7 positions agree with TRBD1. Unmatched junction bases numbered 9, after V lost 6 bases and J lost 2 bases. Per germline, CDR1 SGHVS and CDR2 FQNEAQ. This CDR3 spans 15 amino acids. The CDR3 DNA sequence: TGTGCCAGCAGTAGTTTGGGGACAGATAACACTGAAGCTTTCTTT. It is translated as CASSSLGTDNTEAFF.

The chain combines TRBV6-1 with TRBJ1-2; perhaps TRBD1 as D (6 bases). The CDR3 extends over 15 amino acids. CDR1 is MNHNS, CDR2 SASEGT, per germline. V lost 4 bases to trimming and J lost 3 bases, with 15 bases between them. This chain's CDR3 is CASSVRPGHDYGYTF. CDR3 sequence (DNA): TGTGCCAGCAGTGTACGGCCGGGACACGACTATGGCTACACCTTC.

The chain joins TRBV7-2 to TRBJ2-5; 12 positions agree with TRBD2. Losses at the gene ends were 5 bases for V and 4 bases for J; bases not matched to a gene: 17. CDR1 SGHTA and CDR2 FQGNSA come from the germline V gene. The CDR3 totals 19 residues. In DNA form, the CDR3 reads TGTGCCAGCAGCCCCACCTGGGAGCTAGCGGGAGGGAGGGGAGAGACCCAGTACTTC. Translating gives CASSPTWELAGGRGETQYF.

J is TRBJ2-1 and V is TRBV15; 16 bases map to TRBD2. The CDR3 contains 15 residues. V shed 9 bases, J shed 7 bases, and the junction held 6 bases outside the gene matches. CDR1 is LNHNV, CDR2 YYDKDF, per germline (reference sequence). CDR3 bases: TGTGCCACTTTGGGACTAGCGGGAGGGGGAAATGAGCAGTTCTTC. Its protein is CATLGLAGGGNEQFF.

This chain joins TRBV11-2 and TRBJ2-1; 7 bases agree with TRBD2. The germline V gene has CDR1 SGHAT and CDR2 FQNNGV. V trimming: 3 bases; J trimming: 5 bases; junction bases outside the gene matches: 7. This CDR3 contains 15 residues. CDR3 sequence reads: CASSFLAGVHNEQFF. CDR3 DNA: TGTGCCAGCAGCTTTTTGGCGGGGGTCCACAATGAGCAGTTCTTC. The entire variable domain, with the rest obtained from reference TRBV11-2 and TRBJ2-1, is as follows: EAGVAQSPRYKIIEKRQSVAFWCNPISGHATLYWYQQILGQGPKLLIQFQNNGVVDDSQLPKDRFSAERLKGVDSTLKIQPAKLEDSAVYLCASSFLAGVHNEQFFGPGTRLTVL.

The CDR3 reads CASSLLAGGSSYEQYF. CDR3 nucleotide sequence: TGTGCCAGCAGCTTACTAGCGGGGGGGAGCTCCTACGAGCAGTACTTC. The V gene is TRBV7-8, the J gene TRBJ2-7; 12 nucleotides line up with TRBD2. The germline V gene has CDR1 SGHVS and CDR2 FQNEAQ. The CDR3 sequence is 16 residues long. Losses at the gene ends were 2 bases for V and 0 bases for J; bases not matched to a gene: 2.

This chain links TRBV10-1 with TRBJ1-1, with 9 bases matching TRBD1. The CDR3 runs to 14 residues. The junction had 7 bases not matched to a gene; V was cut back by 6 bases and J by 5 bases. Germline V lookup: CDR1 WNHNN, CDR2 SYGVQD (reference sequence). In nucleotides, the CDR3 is TGCGCCAGCAGCGCTACAGGGGGCCGAACTGAAGCTTTCTTT. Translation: CASSATGGRTEAFF.